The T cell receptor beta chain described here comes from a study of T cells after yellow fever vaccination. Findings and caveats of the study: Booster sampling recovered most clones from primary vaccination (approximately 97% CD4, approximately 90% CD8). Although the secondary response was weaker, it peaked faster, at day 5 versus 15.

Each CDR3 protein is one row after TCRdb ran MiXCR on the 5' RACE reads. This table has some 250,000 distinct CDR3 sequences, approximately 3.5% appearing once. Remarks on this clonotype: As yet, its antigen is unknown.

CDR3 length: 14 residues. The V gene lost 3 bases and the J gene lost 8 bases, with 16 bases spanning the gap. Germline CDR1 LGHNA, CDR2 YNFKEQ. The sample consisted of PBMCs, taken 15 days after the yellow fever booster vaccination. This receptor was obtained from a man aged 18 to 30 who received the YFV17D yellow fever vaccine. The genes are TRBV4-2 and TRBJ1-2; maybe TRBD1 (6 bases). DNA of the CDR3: TGTGCCAGCAGCCAGTTAACAGGGCTAGGAGGCTACACCTTC. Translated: CASSQLTGLGGYTF.